This T cell receptor (beta chain) was sequenced during a study of early T cells in non-severe SARS-CoV-2 infection. Study background: With bulk RNA from unsorted whole blood as input, sequencing yielded unpaired chains.

Study-wide results and caveats: In VDJdb matching, anti-spike CD8 responses were favored while private and CD4 specificities went missing.

CDR3 size: 15 residues. V was cut by 4 bases and J by 8 bases, with 19 bases left in between. Germline V gene sequence: CDR1 SGHNT, CDR2 YYREEE (reference sequence). In this sample, this clonotype turned up many times. What it binds is not known. cDNA molecules, individually, were tagged with unique molecular identifiers. TCRdb called the 5' RACE reads again in MiXCR, with one record for every CDR3 protein. Among roughly 40,000 distinct CDR3 sequences, about 4% were seen once, and the ten largest hold roughly 3%. Sequencing was done on a sample of whole blood. This TCR was sampled from an adult who was a healthcare worker with PCR-confirmed SARS-CoV-2 infection or an uninfected control (not recorded which). This chain uses TRBV5-4 with TRBJ2-1, with TRBD2 as a possible D gene (5 bases). The CDR3 here is CASSGESHRSDEQFF. DNA for the CDR3: TGTGCCAGCAGCGGGGAGTCCCATCGGTCCGATGAGCAGTTCTTC.